Given below is one TCR beta chain in context. This record belongs to a study of T-cell reconstitution after alpha-beta-depleted transplantation in children. Researchers prepared the TCRbeta library using unique molecular identifiers, the study reports. Using its own MiXCR run on the PCR reads, TCRdb lists one record per CDR3 protein. The sample has some 500,000 distinct CDR3 sequences; about a sixth are singletons. V lost 5 bases to trimming and J lost 7 bases, with 21 bases between them. The CDR3 has 15 residues. Germline values: CDR1 DFQATT, CDR2 SNEGSKA (reference sequence). V usage is TRBV20-1 and J usage is TRBJ2-1, with D perhaps TRBD2 (6 bases). Sample: PBMCs from the stem cell graft donor, taken from the stem cell graft. The TCR comes from a human donor who donated a stem cell graft to a child with acute lymphoblastic leukemia. CDR3 protein: CSARVGGGLWNEQFF. CDR3 bases: TGCAGTGCTCGAGTCGGGGGAGGTTTGTGGAATGAGCAGTTCTTC.